This entry lists 23 T cell receptor beta chains sequenced from one sample in a study of patients and donors after allogeneic stem cell transplantation. TCRdb independently ran MiXCR on the RT-PCR reads; one entry per CDR3 protein. This table has around 90,000 distinct CDR3 sequences, about 48% appearing once. The sample consisted of blood, either unsorted or a sorted T cell fraction (not recorded which). Receptors were obtained from a human donor who was either an allogeneic HSCT recipient or a stem cell or donor lymphocyte infusion donor (not recorded which). It is not recorded whose cells these are; they may come from a transplant donor.

The CDR3 spells CASSSLGVPGQYF. The CDR3 bases are TGTGCCAGCAGCTCCCTCGGGGTTCCAGGGCAGTACTTC. The V and J genes are TRBV7-9 and TRBJ2-7; D may be TRBD2 (5 bases). V dropped 4 bases and J dropped 9 bases, with 16 bases sitting between them. Germline CDR1 is SEHNR and CDR2 is FQNEAQ (reference sequence). The CDR3 runs 13 residues.

The chain has TRBV4-2 and TRBJ1-3, with 10 bases fitting TRBD1. V was clipped by 4 bases and J by 3 bases; unmatched bases: 3. This CDR3 has 15 amino acids. Germline loops: CDR1 LGHNA, CDR2 YNFKEQ. The chain's CDR3 is CASSPGTGVGNTIYF. As DNA, the CDR3 is TGTGCCAGCAGCCCCGGGACAGGGGTTGGAAACACCATATATTTT.

This clonotype was counted between two and nine times. V is TRBV6-5 and J is TRBJ1-2; 7 bases line up with TRBD1. The CDR3 loop spans 17 amino acids. V shed 2 bases and J 4 bases; nucleotides not matched to a gene: 13. From germline, CDR1 is MNHEY and CDR2 SVGAGI. CDR3 DNA sequence: TGTGCCAGCAGTTACCCGCCAGGTAGACAGGGCGCCTATGGCTACACCTTC. Translating gives CASSYPPGRQGAYGYTF.

The count of this clonotype is one. This sequence joins TRBV9 and TRBJ2-1, with TRBD2 matching over 10 bases. The V and J ends lost 3 bases and 7 bases, in that order; junction bases with no gene match: 4. The CDR3 loop spans 14 amino acids. Germline assignment: CDR1 SGDLS and CDR2 YYNGEE. The CDR3 reads CASSATSGINEQFF. The CDR3 DNA is TGTGCCAGCAGCGCAACTAGCGGGATTAATGAGCAGTTCTTC.

This chain uses TRBV12-3 or TRBV12-4 with TRBJ1-2; the D gene is possibly TRBD1 (5 bases). This CDR3 has 14 amino acids. V was cut by 6 bases and J by 4 bases, with 15 bases left in between. CDR3 DNA sequence: TGTGCCAGCAGCTCGCCAGGGCTCGGCTATGGCTACACCTTC. Its protein is CASSSPGLGYGYTF.

The chain combines TRBV4-3 with TRBJ2-1; D unclear. The CDR3 consists of 15 residues. Trimming left V 1 base short and J 9 bases short, with 16 bases between. Germline V CDR1 and CDR2: LGHNA, YSLEER. This CDR3 is CASSQGAASSTEQFF. The CDR3 DNA follows: TGCGCCAGCAGCCAAGGGGCAGCCTCCAGCACTGAGCAGTTCTTC.

The chain combines TRBV7-6 with TRBJ2-3, with D hard to call. The germline V and J ends were trimmed by 4 bases and 1 base, with 6 bases remaining between them. The CDR3 loop spans 13 amino acids. Looked up from germline, CDR1 is SGHVS and CDR2 is FNYEAQ. CDR3 DNA sequence: TGTGCCAGCAGCTCCGTCCGCACAGATACGCAGTATTTT. Amino acids: CASSSVRTDTQYF.

This clonotype turned up a few times. The chain carries TRBV7-3 and TRBJ1-4; TRBD1 aligns across 7 bases. Germline V gene sequence: CDR1 SGHTA, CDR2 FQGTGA. This CDR3 is built from 17 residues. The junction had 16 bases not matched to a gene; V was cut back by 5 bases and J by 7 bases. CDR3 bases: TGTGCCAGCAGCCAGCAGGACAGGAACTGCTTGAGTGAAAAACTGTTTTTT. Its protein is CASSQQDRNCLSEKLFF.

The gene calls are TRBV3-1 and TRBJ2-3, with D possibly TRBD2 on 5 matching bases. The CDR3 length is 15 residues. Germline CDR1 LGHDT, CDR2 YNNKEL (reference sequence). V gave up 4 bases and J gave up 4 bases, with 15 bases separating them. DNA of the CDR3: TGTGCCAGCAGCCTCCACGCAGTGGGAGCAGATACGCAGTATTTT. Amino acids: CASSLHAVGADTQYF.

This clonotype was detected once. The CDR3 region is CASSLGGRNSPLHF. The CDR3 DNA sequence: TGTGCCAGCAGTCTGGGGGGGCGAAATTCACCCCTCCACTTT. The rearrangement links TRBV27 to TRBJ1-6; D may be TRBD1 (6 bases). Germline CDR1 MNHEY, CDR2 SMNVEV (reference sequence). The ends were cut back, 5 bases at V and 7 bases at J, with 12 bases in the middle. The CDR3 is 14 amino acids.

This clonotype has just a few counts. This sequence joins TRBV6-5 and TRBJ1-2; D is ambiguous. This CDR3 contains 16 residues. The germline CDR1 and CDR2 sequences are MNHEY and SVGAGI. V dropped 6 bases and J dropped 0 bases, with 17 bases sitting between them. The CDR3 spells CASSPNPSVANYGYTF. CDR3 nucleotide sequence: TGTGCCAGCAGCCCAAACCCCTCCGTGGCTAACTATGGCTACACCTTC.

The V call is TRBV5-1, the J call TRBJ1-5, with TRBD1 matching 7 bases. The junction had 3 bases not matched to a gene; V was cut back by 0 bases and J by 3 bases. The V gene's germline CDR1 is SGHRS and CDR2 YFSETQ. The CDR3 has 15 residues. CDR3: CASSLEGQYNQPQHF. The CDR3 DNA sequence: TGCGCCAGCAGCTTGGAGGGACAGTACAATCAGCCCCAGCATTTT.

The chain recombines TRBV27 with TRBJ2-7; D gene ambiguous. CDR3 length: 15 residues. Trimming took off 3 bases at V and 2 bases at J, with 14 bases between the two ends. Germline V lookup: CDR1 MNHEY, CDR2 SMNVEV (reference sequence). The CDR3 nucleotides are TGTGCCAGCAGTTTGGGCGTTGTACATACCTACGAGCAGTACTTC. Protein product: CASSLGVVHTYEQYF.

The rearrangement joins TRBV25-1 to TRBJ2-7; D uncertain. Germline assignment: CDR1 MGHDK and CDR2 SYGVNS. The CDR3 runs to 11 residues. The ends were cut back, 4 bases at V and 5 bases at J, with 6 bases in the middle. Written as DNA, the CDR3 is TGTGCCAGCAGTGGGGGAAACGAGCAGTACTTC. Translating gives CASSGGNEQYF.

The chain uses TRBV29-1 and TRBJ1-2; D ambiguous. The CDR3 runs 12 residues. V lost 6 bases and J lost 6, with 14 bases in between. Germline V gene sequence: CDR1 SQVTM, CDR2 ANQGSEA. Here the CDR3 reads CSVASITHGYTF. The CDR3 nucleotides read TGCAGCGTCGCGTCCATAACCCATGGCTACACCTTC. The whole variable domain, remainder taken from reference TRBV29-1 and TRBJ1-2, is SAVISQKPSRDICQRGTSLTIQCQVDSQVTMMFWYRQQPGQSLTLIATANQGSEATYESGFVIDKFPISRPNLTFSTLTVSNMSPEDSSIYLCSVASITHGYTFGSGTRLTVV.

V gene TRBV7-2 combines with J gene TRBJ1-4, with TRBD1 as a possible D gene (6 bases). Germline CDR1 is SGHTA and CDR2 is FQGNSA. Trimming left V 0 bases short and J 0 bases short, with 14 bases between. The CDR3 is 18 residues long. CDR3 region: CASSLALTGHATNEKLFF. CDR3 bases: TGTGCCAGCAGCTTAGCGCTGACAGGACATGCAACTAATGAAAAACTGTTTTTT.

The chain is built from TRBV6-5 and TRBJ1-3; D is undetermined. V lost 5 bases and J 3 bases, leaving 11 bases between the germline ends. Germline loops: CDR1 MNHEY, CDR2 SVGAGI. The length of the CDR3 is 14 residues. CDR3 coding DNA: TGTGCCAGCAGTCAAACAGATGTTGGAAACACCATATATTTT. It is translated as CASSQTDVGNTIYF.

CDR3 sequence reads: CASSRRGEAFF. The CDR3 DNA sequence: TGTGCCAGCAGCCGGAGGGGTGAAGCTTTCTTT. This sequence joins TRBV7-2 and TRBJ1-1, with a possible D match to TRBD1 (5 bases). Deletions cut 5 bases from V and 7 bases from J, with 8 bases between. There are 11 residues in the CDR3. CDR1 and CDR2 (germline): SGHTA, FQGNSA.

The gene calls are TRBV3-1 and TRBJ1-1; D unresolved. The CDR3 is 14 residues long. Deletions cut 0 bases from V and 4 bases from J, with 9 bases between. The V gene's germline CDR1 is LGHDT and CDR2 YNNKEL (reference sequence). The CDR3 loop reads CASSQDLRGTEAFF. The CDR3 DNA reads as TGTGCCAGCAGCCAAGATCTAAGAGGCACTGAAGCTTTCTTT.

This clonotype was counted at least ten times. This chain links TRBV12-3 or TRBV12-4 with TRBJ1-2; D ambiguous. The V gene lost 2 bases and the J gene lost 5 bases, with 6 bases spanning the gap. This CDR3 region has 12 residues. The CDR3 bases are TGTGCCAGCAGTTTACTAGGGTATGGCTACACCTTC. It encodes CASSLLGYGYTF.

The chain carries TRBV6-2 or TRBV6-3 and TRBJ2-1; TRBD2 matches at 15 bases. Per germline, CDR1 MNHEY and CDR2 SVGEGT. This CDR3 region has 17 residues. Unmatched junction bases numbered 4, after V lost 6 bases and J lost 1 base. CDR3 sequence reads: CASRGLAGGISYNEQFF. In nucleotides, the CDR3 is TGTGCCAGCAGGGGACTAGCGGGAGGTATTTCCTACAATGAGCAGTTCTTC.

This clonotype showed up just a few times. This rearrangement joins TRBV3-1 to TRBJ1-6; D unclear. The length of the CDR3 is 16 residues. Between the trimmed V and J ends, which lost 0 bases and 11 bases, there was a span of 17 bases. The germline CDR1 and CDR2 sequences are LGHDT and YNNKEL (reference sequence). CDR3 nucleotide sequence: TGTGCCAGCAGCCAAGATTCGATAGCGAGACGTACACCCCTCCACTTT. Residues: CASSQDSIARRTPLHF.

V usage is TRBV15 and J usage is TRBJ2-3; perhaps TRBD2 as D (6 bases). Germline V gene lookup returns CDR1 LNHNV and CDR2 YYDKDF (reference sequence). Trimming removed 1 base from V and 5 bases from J, with 13 bases in between. The CDR3 loop spans 15 amino acids. The CDR3 protein is CATSRVRGRGDTQYF. The DNA for the CDR3 is TGTGCCACCAGCAGAGTACGGGGGAGAGGAGATACGCAGTATTTT.